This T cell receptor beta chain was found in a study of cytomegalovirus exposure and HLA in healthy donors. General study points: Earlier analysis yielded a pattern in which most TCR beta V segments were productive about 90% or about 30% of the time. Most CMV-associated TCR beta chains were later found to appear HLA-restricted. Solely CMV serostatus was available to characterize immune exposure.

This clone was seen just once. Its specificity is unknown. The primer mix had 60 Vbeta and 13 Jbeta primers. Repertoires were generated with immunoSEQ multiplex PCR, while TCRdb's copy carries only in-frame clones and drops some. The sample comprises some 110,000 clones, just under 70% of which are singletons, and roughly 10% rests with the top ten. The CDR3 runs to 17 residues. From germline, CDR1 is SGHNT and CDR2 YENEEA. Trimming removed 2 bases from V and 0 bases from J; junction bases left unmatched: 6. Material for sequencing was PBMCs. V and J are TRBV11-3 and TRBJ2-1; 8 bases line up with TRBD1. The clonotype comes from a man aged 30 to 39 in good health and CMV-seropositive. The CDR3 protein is CASSLRGQASSYNEQFF. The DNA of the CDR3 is TGTGCCAGCAGCTTAAGGGGACAGGCGAGCTCCTACAATGAGCAGTTCTTC.